The 18 T cell receptor beta chains reported below all come from one sample, sequenced in a study of T cell responses to AZD1222 COVID-19 vaccine. Assay: immunoSEQ multiplex PCR; the TCRdb copy retains only in-frame clones and omits some. Counted here are roughly 120,000 clones, about 88% occurring once; the ten biggest clones make up 4.4%. Sample: peripheral blood, taken on day 0 of AZD1222 vaccination. These TCRs come from an adult in good health.

The J gene is TRBJ2-3, the V gene TRBV4-3; D gene ambiguous. V lost 1 base and J lost 3, with 11 bases in between. CDR3 length: 15 amino acids. CDR1 and CDR2 from the germline V gene are LGHNA and YSLEER. The DNA of the CDR3 is TGCGCCAGCAGCCAAGCGGGTGGCCTAACAGATACGCAGTATTTT. Translated: CASSQAGGLTDTQYF.

DNA of the CDR3: TGTGCCAGCAGTGAAGTCTGGCGTAGCGGGGAGCTGTTTTTT. Its protein is CASSEVWRSGELFF. The rearrangement joins TRBV6-1 to TRBJ2-2; no clear D gene. CDR1 is MNHNS and CDR2 is SASEGT in the germline V gene. Trimming removed 1 base from V and 7 bases from J, with 10 bases in between. The CDR3 sequence is 14 residues long.

The chain recombines TRBV27 with TRBJ1-6; no clear D gene. V lost 3 bases to trimming and J lost 3 bases, with 12 bases between them. CDR1 and CDR2 (germline): MNHEY, SMNVEV (reference sequence). The CDR3 covers 16 residues. The CDR3 spells CASSLSAASYNSPLHF. CDR3 in DNA: TGTGCCAGCAGTTTGTCGGCGGCCAGCTATAATTCACCCCTCCACTTT.

The chain has TRBV6-5 and TRBJ2-7; 14 bases are shared with TRBD2. CDR1 MNHEY and CDR2 SVGAGI come from the germline V gene. There are 15 residues in the CDR3. The trim removed 4 bases at V and 4 bases at J, leaving 3 bases unmatched. CDR3 nucleotides: TGTGCCAGCAGTTTCGGGACTAGCGGGAGTTACGAGCAGTACTTC. This sequence encodes CASSFGTSGSYEQYF.

This chain uses TRBV4-3 with TRBJ2-5, with 7 bases aligning to TRBD2. Germline CDR1 LGHNA, CDR2 YSLEER. This CDR3 is 17 amino acids long. V gave up 0 bases and J gave up 4 bases; unmatched junction bases: 11. CDR3 sequence: CASSQDRAGDGPETQYF. The DNA for the CDR3 is TGCGCCAGCAGCCAAGATAGGGCGGGGGACGGTCCAGAGACCCAGTACTTC.

The V call is TRBV4-2, the J call TRBJ1-6; no reliable D call. With 6 bases removed from V and 0 bases from J, the gap between germline ends came to 12 bases. Germline V gives CDR1 LGHNA, CDR2 YNFKEQ. CDR3 length equals 16 residues. The CDR3 spells CASSLLGSSYNSPLHF. The CDR3 DNA follows: TGTGCCAGCAGTCTGTTGGGAAGCTCCTATAATTCACCCCTCCACTTT.

The chain combines TRBV6-5 with TRBJ1-6; D is undetermined. The germline V gene has CDR1 MNHEY and CDR2 SVGAGI. The CDR3 is made up of 15 amino acids. V gave up 0 bases and J gave up 5 bases, with 8 bases separating them. The CDR3 spells CASSYSTVDNSPLHF. CDR3 in DNA: TGTGCCAGCAGTTACTCGACGGTGGATAATTCACCCCTCCACTTT.

This chain links TRBV4-2 with TRBJ1-4; TRBD1 aligns across 9 bases. Germline V lookup: CDR1 LGHNA, CDR2 YNFKEQ. J was trimmed by 8 bases and V by 2 bases; bases with no gene match: 3. This CDR3 spans 14 amino acids. CDR3 in DNA: TGTGCCAGCAGCCAACGGGGACAGGGAGAAAAACTGTTTTTT. Encoded protein: CASSQRGQGEKLFF.

The chain employs TRBV7-8 and TRBJ1-2, with TRBD1 matching over 7 bases. Germline V gene lookup returns CDR1 SGHVS and CDR2 FQNEAQ. The CDR3 covers 14 residues. J lost 6 bases, V lost 5 bases, and 9 bases had no gene match. Here the CDR3 reads CASSRPGTANGYTF. The CDR3 DNA follows: TGTGCCAGCAGCAGGCCGGGGACAGCGAATGGCTACACCTTC.

CDR3 in DNA: TGTGCCAGCAGTTTCTCGACAGCTATGAACACTGAAGCTTTCTTT. Protein sequence: CASSFSTAMNTEAFF. The chain uses TRBV28 and TRBJ1-1, with D maybe TRBD1 (5 bases). The CDR3 runs 15 residues. Looked up from germline, CDR1 is MDHEN and CDR2 is SYDVKM. V gave up 3 bases and J gave up 0 bases, with 11 bases separating them.

The V and J genes are TRBV7-9 and TRBJ2-1; the D is unclear. The CDR3 sequence is 11 residues long. V was pared by 2 bases and J by 8 bases, with 4 bases between. Germline assignment: CDR1 SEHNR and CDR2 FQNEAQ (reference sequence). CDR3 protein: CASSLIHEQFF. For the CDR3, the DNA is TGTGCCAGCAGCTTAATCCATGAGCAGTTCTTC.

The rearrangement joins TRBV7-9 to TRBJ1-5; D is unresolved. This CDR3 is built from 15 residues. The V end was cut by 3 bases, the J end by 3 bases, with 12 bases between. The germline gives CDR1 SEHNR, CDR2 FQNEAQ (reference sequence). The CDR3 DNA sequence: TGTGCCAGCAGCTTTGGGGATCGAATCAATCAGCCCCAGCATTTT. It codes for CASSFGDRINQPQHF.

This rearrangement joins TRBV5-1 to TRBJ1-1; D gene unclear. This CDR3 has 15 amino acids. The germline CDR1 and CDR2 sequences are SGHRS and YFSETQ. V lost 0 bases and J lost 5, with 14 bases in between. Here the CDR3 DNA reads TGCGCCAGCAGCTTGGGAACGGGAAGAGTGACTGAAGCTTTCTTT. It is translated as CASSLGTGRVTEAFF.

The chain is built from TRBV30 and TRBJ2-3; the D gene could be TRBD1 or TRBD2 (5 bases each). Germline V lookup: CDR1 GTSNPN, CDR2 SVGIG (reference sequence). V lost 5 bases, J lost 9 bases, and 30 bases lay in between. The CDR3 extends over 17 amino acids. The CDR3 DNA follows: TGTGCCTGGTACAAGACTCCGGGACCTCTGGGGCCGGACACGCAGTATTTT. Its translation is CAWYKTPGPLGPDTQYF.

The rearrangement uses TRBV27 and TRBJ2-7; a possible D gene is TRBD2 (6 bases). CDR1 is MNHEY and CDR2 is SMNVEV in the germline V gene (reference sequence). Deletions cut 2 bases from V and 5 bases from J, with 7 bases between. The CDR3 sequence is 12 residues long. The CDR3 sequence: CASSLGGNEQYF. In nucleotides, the CDR3 is TGTGCCAGCAGTTTAGGCGGGAACGAGCAGTACTTC.

The table lists this clone with a few counts. The gene calls are TRBV27 and TRBJ1-6; TRBD1 matches at 10 bases. The CDR3 is 14 amino acids. Trimming took 4 bases from V and 13 from J; bases not matched to a gene: 7. The germline gives CDR1 MNHEY, CDR2 SMNVEV (reference sequence). CDR3 region: CASSYTGTGVPLHF. The CDR3 DNA reads TGTGCCAGCAGTTATACCGGGACAGGGGTTCCCCTCCACTTT.

J is TRBJ2-7 and V is TRBV25-1; D is unclear. The ends were cut back, 7 bases at V and 0 bases at J, with 7 bases in the middle. The CDR3 is made up of 12 amino acids. Per the germline V gene, CDR1 is MGHDK and CDR2 is SYGVNS. The CDR3 region is CASKSGSYEQYF. CDR3 DNA: TGTGCCAGCAAGTCTGGCTCCTACGAGCAGTACTTC.

CDR3 loop: CASSSLAGDHEQYF. Written as DNA, the CDR3 is TGTGCCAGCAGCTCCCTAGCGGGGGACCACGAGCAGTACTTC. The chain uses TRBV7-9 and TRBJ2-7, with TRBD2 identical over 10 bases. From germline, CDR1 is SEHNR and CDR2 FQNEAQ (reference sequence). This CDR3 comprises 14 residues. Trimming cost V 4 bases and J 5 bases; bases outside gene matches: 5. Combining the CDR3 with reference TRBV7-9 and TRBJ2-7 gives the whole variable domain DTGVSQNPRHKITKRGQNVTFRCDPISEHNRLYWYRQTLGQGPEFLTYFQNEAQLEKSRLLSDRFSAERPKGSFSTLEIQRTEQGDSAMYLCASSSLAGDHEQYFGPGTRLTVT.